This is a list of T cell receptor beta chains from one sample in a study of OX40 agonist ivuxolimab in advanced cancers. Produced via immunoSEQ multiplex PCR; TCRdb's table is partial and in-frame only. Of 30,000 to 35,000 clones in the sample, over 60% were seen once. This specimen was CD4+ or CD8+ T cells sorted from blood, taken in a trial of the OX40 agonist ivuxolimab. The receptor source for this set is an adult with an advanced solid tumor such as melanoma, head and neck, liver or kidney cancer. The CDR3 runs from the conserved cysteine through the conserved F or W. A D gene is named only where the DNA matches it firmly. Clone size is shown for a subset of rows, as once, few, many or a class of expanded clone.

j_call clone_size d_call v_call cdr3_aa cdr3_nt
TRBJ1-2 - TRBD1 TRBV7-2 CASSLMTGGYGYTF TGTGCCAGCAGCTTAATGACAGGGGGCTATGGCTACACCTTC
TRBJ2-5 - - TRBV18 CASSPPTVLQETQYF TGTGCCAGCTCACCACCGACGGTACTCCAAGAGACCCAGTACTTC
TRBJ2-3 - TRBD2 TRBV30 CAWDAGGRYTQYF TGTGCCTGGGATGCGGGGGGGCGGTATACGCAGTATTTT
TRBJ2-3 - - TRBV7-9 CASSLLRGYTDTQYF TGTGCCAGCAGCCTGCTACGGGGGTACACAGATACGCAGTATTTT
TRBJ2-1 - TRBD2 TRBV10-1 CASSVEIAGGGEQFF TGCGCCAGCAGCGTTGAAATAGCGGGGGGTGGTGAGCAGTTCTTC
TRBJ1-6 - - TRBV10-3 CASVRGSSYNSPLHF TGTGCCAGCGTTCGAGGGAGCTCCTATAATTCACCCCTCCACTTT
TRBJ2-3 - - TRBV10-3 CAVRGGDLTDTQYF TGTGCCGTCCGAGGGGGGGACCTCACAGATACGCAGTATTTT
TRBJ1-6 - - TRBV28 CASNSGPRSSPLHF TGTGCCAGCAACTCCGGGCCGCGGAGTTCACCCCTCCACTTT
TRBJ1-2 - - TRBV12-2 CASRPDGRF TGTGCAAGTCGCCCCGACGGGCGCTTC
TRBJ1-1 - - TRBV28 CASSITGQSNTEAFF TGTGCCAGCAGTATAACGGGACAATCGAACACTGAAGCTTTCTTT
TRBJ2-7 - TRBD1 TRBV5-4 CASSRTGGLYEQYF TGTGCCAGCAGCCGGACAGGGGGCTTATACGAGCAGTACTTC
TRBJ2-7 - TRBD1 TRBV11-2 CASSPQGTYEQYF TGTGCCAGCAGCCCACAGGGGACCTACGAGCAGTACTTC
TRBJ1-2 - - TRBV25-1 CASSLTANYGYTF TGTGCCAGCAGTCTCACAGCTAACTATGGCTACACCTTC
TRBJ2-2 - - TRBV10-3 CAISESKWVNTGELFF TGTGCCATCAGTGAGTCGAAGTGGGTTAACACCGGGGAGCTGTTTTTT
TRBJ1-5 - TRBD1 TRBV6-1 CASNLDRAQPQHF TGTGCCAGCAACCTCGACAGGGCGCAGCCCCAGCATTTT
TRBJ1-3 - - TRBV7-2 CASSQDRGNTIYF TGTGCCAGCAGCCAAGACAGGGGAAACACCATATATTTT
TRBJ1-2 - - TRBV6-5 CASSSRYGYTF TGTGCCAGCAGTAGCCGATATGGCTACACCTTC
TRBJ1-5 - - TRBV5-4 CASSLDGVNQPQHF TGTGCCAGCAGCTTGGATGGGGTGAATCAGCCCCAGCATTTT
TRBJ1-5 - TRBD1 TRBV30 CAWSGIGTVNQPQHF TGTGCCTGGAGTGGGATCGGGACAGTCAATCAGCCCCAGCATTTT
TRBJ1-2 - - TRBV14 CASSQERQTYTF TGTGCCAGCAGCCAAGAGCGGCAGACCTACACCTTC
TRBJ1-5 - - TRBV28 CASSQRGGQPQHF TGTGCCAGCAGTCAAAGGGGAGGTCAGCCCCAGCATTTT
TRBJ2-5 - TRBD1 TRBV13 CASSPGTGFGTQYF TGTGCCAGCAGCCCCGGGACAGGGTTTGGGACCCAGTACTTC
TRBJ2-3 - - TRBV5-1 CASSPGGPTDTQYF TGCGCCAGCAGCCCCGGGGGGCCCACAGATACGCAGTATTTT
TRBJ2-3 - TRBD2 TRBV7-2 CASSGGLAGTDTQYF TGTGCCAGCAGCGGTGGACTAGCGGGGACAGATACGCAGTATTTT
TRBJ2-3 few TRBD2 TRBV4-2 CASSPGTSDSTDTQYF TGTGCCAGCAGCCCCGGGACTAGCGATAGCACAGATACGCAGTATTTT
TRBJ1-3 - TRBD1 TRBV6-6 CASSQTRGISGNTIYF TGTGCCAGCAGCCAGACCAGGGGGATCTCTGGAAACACCATATATTTT
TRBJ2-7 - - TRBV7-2 CASSPGGGTSYEQYF TGTGCCAGCAGCCCCGGTGGGGGCACGTCCTACGAGCAGTACTTC
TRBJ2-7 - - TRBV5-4 CASSLEGGDYEQYF TGTGCCAGCAGCTTGGAGGGGGGCGACTACGAGCAGTACTTC
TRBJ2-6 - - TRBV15 CATSREGSGANVLTF TGTGCCACCAGCAGAGAAGGCTCTGGGGCCAACGTCCTGACTTTC
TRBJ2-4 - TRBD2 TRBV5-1 CASSLDGLAGGNIQYF TGCGCCAGCAGCTTGGACGGACTAGCGGGGGGAAACATTCAGTACTTC
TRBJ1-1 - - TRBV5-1 CASSLQGPHTEAFF TGCGCCAGCAGCTTACAGGGTCCTCACACTGAAGCTTTCTTT
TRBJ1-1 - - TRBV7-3 CASSPGHMNTEAFF TGTGCCAGCAGCCCAGGACACATGAACACTGAAGCTTTCTTT
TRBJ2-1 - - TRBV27 CASSTPQGHSSYNEQFF TGTGCCAGCAGTACACCACAAGGGCATAGCTCCTACAATGAGCAGTTCTTC
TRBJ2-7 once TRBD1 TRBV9 CASSVTGDPYEQYF TGTGCCAGCAGCGTCACAGGGGACCCCTACGAGCAGTACTTC
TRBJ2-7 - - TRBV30 CAWSGGQHYEQYF TGTGCCTGGAGCGGGGGACAGCACTACGAGCAGTACTTC
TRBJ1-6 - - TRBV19 CASSNAGTINSPLHF TGTGCCAGTAGTAACGCGGGGACTATTAATTCACCCCTCCACTTT
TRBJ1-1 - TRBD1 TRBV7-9 CASSPGTGGTEAFF TGTGCCAGCAGCCCCGGGACAGGGGGGACTGAAGCTTTCTTT
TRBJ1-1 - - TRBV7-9 CASSSGEWTNTEAFF TGTGCCAGCAGCTCTGGGGAGTGGACGAACACTGAAGCTTTCTTT
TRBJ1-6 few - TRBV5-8 CASSPPGTDNSPLHF TGTGCCAGCAGTCCCCCGGGGACGGATAATTCACCCCTCCACTTT
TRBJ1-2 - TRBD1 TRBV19 CASSKGQGYGYTF TGTGCCAGTAGCAAAGGACAGGGCTATGGCTACACCTTC
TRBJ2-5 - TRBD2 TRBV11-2 CASSWLADQETQYF TGTGCCAGCAGCTGGCTAGCGGATCAAGAGACCCAGTACTTC
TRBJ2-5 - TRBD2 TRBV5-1 CASSLYGGGHLETQYF TGCGCCAGCAGCTTATATGGCGGGGGGCACTTAGAGACCCAGTACTTC
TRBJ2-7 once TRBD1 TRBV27 CASSLGQGFDEQYF TGTGCCAGCAGTTTGGGACAGGGTTTTGACGAGCAGTACTTC
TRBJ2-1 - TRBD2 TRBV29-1 CSVEGAGRLSYNEQFF TGCAGCGTTGAAGGAGCGGGGCGTTTGTCCTACAATGAGCAGTTCTTC